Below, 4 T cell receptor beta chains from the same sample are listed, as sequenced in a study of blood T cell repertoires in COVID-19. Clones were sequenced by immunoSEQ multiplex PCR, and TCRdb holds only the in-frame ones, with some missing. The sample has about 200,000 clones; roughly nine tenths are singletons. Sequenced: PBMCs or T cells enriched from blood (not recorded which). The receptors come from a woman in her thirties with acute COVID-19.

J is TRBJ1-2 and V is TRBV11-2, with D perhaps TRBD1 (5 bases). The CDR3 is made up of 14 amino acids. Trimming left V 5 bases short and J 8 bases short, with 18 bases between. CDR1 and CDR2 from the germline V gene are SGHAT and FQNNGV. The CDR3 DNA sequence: TGTGCCAGCAGCCCCTCCCCTGGCGGGACGGGCTACACCTTC. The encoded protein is CASSPSPGGTGYTF.

CDR3 sequence reads: CASSEVRGEKLFF. CDR3 DNA: TGTGCCAGCAGCGAGGTCAGGGGTGAAAAACTGTTTTTT. The chain joins TRBV7-2 to TRBJ1-4; TRBD1 is a possible D gene (6 bases). The CDR3 loop spans 13 amino acids. Germline CDR1 SGHTA, CDR2 FQGNSA. The V gene lost 5 bases and the J gene lost 7 bases, with 11 bases spanning the gap.

In DNA, the CDR3 is TGTGCCAGCAGCAAGGGGAAGACCATATATTTT. It specifies CASSKGKTIYF. This chain connects TRBV28 to TRBJ1-3, with a weak D call TRBD1 (5 bases). The germline V gene encodes CDR1 MDHEN and CDR2 SYDVKM. Between the trimmed V and J ends, which lost 6 bases and 10 bases, there was a span of 10 bases. The CDR3 runs 11 residues.

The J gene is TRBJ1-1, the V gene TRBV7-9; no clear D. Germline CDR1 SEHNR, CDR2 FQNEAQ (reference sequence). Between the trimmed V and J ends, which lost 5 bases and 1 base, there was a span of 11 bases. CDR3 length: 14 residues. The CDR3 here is CASSQTRQNTEAFF. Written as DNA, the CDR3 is TGTGCCAGCAGCCAAACCAGGCAGAACACTGAAGCTTTCTTT.